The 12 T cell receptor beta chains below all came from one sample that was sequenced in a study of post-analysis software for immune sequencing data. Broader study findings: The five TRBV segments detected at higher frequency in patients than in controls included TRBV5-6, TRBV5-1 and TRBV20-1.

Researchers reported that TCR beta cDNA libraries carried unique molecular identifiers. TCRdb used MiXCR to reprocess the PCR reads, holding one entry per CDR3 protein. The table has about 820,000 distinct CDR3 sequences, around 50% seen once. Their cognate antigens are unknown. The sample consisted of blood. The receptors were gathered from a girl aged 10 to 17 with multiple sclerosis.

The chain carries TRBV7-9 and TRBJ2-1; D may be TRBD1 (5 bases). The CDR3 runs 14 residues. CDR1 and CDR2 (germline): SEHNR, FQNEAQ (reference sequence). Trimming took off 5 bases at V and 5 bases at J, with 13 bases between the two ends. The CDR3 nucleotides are TGTGCCAGCAGCGCCCAGGGTTCCCACAATGAGCAGTTCTTC. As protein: CASSAQGSHNEQFF.

The CDR3 protein is CASLSEGEGRNSPLHF. The DNA of the CDR3 is TGTGCCAGCCTTTCCGAAGGAGAGGGGAGAAATTCACCCCTCCACTTT. This chain joins TRBV28 and TRBJ1-6; possibly TRBD1 for D (5 bases). Germline V gives CDR1 MDHEN, CDR2 SYDVKM. The CDR3 is 16 residues long. V was trimmed by 8 bases and J by 7 bases, leaving 21 bases between them.

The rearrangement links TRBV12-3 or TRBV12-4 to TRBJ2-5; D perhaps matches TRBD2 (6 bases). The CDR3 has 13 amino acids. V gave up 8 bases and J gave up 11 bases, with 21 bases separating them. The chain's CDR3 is CASRDSQWSEQYF. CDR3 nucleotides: TGTGCCAGCCGGGACTCCCAGTGGAGTGAGCAGTACTTC.

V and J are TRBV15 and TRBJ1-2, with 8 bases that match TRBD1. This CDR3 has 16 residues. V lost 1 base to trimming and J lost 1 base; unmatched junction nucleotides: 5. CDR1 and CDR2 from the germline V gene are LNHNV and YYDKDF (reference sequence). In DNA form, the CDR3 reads TGTGCCACCAGCAGAGGGACAGGGCGTTTTAACTATGGCTACACCTTC. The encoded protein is CATSRGTGRFNYGYTF.

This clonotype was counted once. The DNA for the CDR3 is TGTGCCACCGCCCTCATCGGGACAGACACCTACGAGCAGTACTTC. Translation gives CATALIGTDTYEQYF. V gene TRBV15 combines with J gene TRBJ2-7; 7 bases fit TRBD1. Unmatched junction bases numbered 12, after V lost 8 bases and J lost 2 bases. Germline V gives CDR1 LNHNV, CDR2 YYDKDF (reference sequence). The CDR3 runs to 15 residues.

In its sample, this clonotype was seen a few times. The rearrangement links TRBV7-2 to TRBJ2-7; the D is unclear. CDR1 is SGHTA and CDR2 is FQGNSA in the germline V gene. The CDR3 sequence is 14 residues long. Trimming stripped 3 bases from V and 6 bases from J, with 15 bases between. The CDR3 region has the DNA TGTGCCAGCAGCTTCGATCTCTCGACCCTCGAGCAGTACTTC. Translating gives CASSFDLSTLEQYF.

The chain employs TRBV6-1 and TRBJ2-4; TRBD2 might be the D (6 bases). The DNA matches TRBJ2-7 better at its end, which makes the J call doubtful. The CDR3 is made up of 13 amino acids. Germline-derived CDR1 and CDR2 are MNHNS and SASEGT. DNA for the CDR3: TGTGCCAGCAGTAAGACTCGGGGGTACGAGCAGTACTTC. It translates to CASSKTRGYEQYF.

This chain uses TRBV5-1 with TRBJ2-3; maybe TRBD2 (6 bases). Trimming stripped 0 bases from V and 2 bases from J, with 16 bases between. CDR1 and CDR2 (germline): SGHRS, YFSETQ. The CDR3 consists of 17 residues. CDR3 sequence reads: CASSLGRRLAATDTQYF. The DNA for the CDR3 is TGCGCCAGCAGCTTGGGTAGGCGGTTAGCGGCCACAGATACGCAGTATTTT. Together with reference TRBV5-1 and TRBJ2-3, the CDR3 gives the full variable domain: KAGVTQTPRYLIKTRGQQVTLSCSPISGHRSVSWYQQTPGQGLQFLFEYFSETQRNKGNFPGRFSGRQFSNSRSEMNVSTLELGDSALYLCASSLGRRLAATDTQYFGPGTRLTVL.

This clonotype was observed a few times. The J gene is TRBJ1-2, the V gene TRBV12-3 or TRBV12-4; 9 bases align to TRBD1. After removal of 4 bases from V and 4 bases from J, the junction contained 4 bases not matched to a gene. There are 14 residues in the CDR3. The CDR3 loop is CASSSGTGFYGYTF. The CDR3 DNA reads TGTGCCAGCAGTTCCGGGACAGGGTTCTATGGCTACACCTTC.

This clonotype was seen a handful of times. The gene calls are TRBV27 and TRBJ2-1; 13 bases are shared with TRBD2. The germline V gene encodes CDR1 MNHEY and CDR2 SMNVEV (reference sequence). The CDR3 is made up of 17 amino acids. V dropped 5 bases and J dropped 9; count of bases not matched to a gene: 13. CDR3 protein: CASSRYVGLAGALEQFF. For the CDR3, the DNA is TGTGCCAGCAGTCGTTATGTCGGACTAGCGGGAGCTCTTGAGCAGTTCTTC.

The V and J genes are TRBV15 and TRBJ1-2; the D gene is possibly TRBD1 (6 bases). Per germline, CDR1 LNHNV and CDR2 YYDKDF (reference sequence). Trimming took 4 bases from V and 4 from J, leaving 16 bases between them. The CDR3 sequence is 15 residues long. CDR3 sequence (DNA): TGTGCCACCAGCAACAGGGTCGGGGGGAGCTATGGCTACACCTTC. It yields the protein CATSNRVGGSYGYTF.

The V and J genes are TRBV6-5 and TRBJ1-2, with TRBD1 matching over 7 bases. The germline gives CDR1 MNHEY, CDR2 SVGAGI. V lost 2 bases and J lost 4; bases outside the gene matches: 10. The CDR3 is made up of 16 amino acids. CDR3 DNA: TGTGCCAGCAGTTACCCTCCGGGACAGAGGTCCTATGGCTACACCTTC. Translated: CASSYPPGQRSYGYTF.